The present T cell receptor beta chain was sequenced within a study of T cells in Graves' hyperthyroidism and ophthalmopathy. This clonotype was counted ten times or more. V gave up 5 bases and J gave up 7 bases; unmatched junction bases: 11. This CDR3 is 15 amino acids long. The V gene's germline CDR1 is SGHTA and CDR2 FQGTGA. Researchers took RNA transcripts and amplified the TCR beta CDR3 regions from them. The TCR CDR3 was amplified in a first-round RT-PCR using the HTBI primer set. MiXCR, applied by TCRdb to the multiplex PCR reads, yields one record per CDR3 protein. The repertoire has nearly 250,000 distinct CDR3 sequences, about 17% of them found once; the top ten carry 25% to 30%.

This receptor was taken from a woman between 18 and 29 years old with Graves' ophthalmopathy. This rearrangement joins TRBV7-3 to TRBJ2-1; 7 bases align to TRBD2. Sequencing was carried out using blood. CDR3 sequence reads: CASSNLAGRGNEQFF. CDR3 DNA sequence: TGTGCCAGCAGCAACCTCGCGGGGCGGGGGAATGAGCAGTTCTTC.